Each of the 8 T cell receptor beta chains below was sequenced from the same sample in a study of cytomegalovirus exposure and HLA in healthy donors. Use of 60 Vbeta and 13 Jbeta primers characterized the PCR. The table came from immunoSEQ multiplex PCR; TCRdb's copy has only in-frame clones and leaves some out. The sample includes 110,000 or so clones, roughly four fifths of them seen just once. Material for sequencing was PBMCs. These receptors originate from a young woman in good health and CMV-seronegative.

V and J are TRBV14 and TRBJ2-7; perhaps TRBD2 as D (6 bases). The germline CDR1 and CDR2 sequences are SGHDN and FVKESK. The CDR3 loop spans 18 amino acids. The V end was cut by 0 bases, the J end by 3 bases, with 21 bases between. The CDR3: CASSQEGAGSGFLYEQYF. DNA for the CDR3: TGTGCCAGCAGCCAAGAGGGTGCGGGGTCTGGGTTCCTCTACGAGCAGTACTTC.

The CDR3 loop reads CASSQIGTYNQPQHF. Written as DNA, the CDR3 is TGTGCCAGCAGCCAAATCGGGACTTATAATCAGCCCCAGCATTTT. The chain recombines TRBV4-2 with TRBJ1-5, with a tentative D call TRBD1 (5 bases). The V end was cut by 2 bases, the J end by 4 bases, with 12 bases between. Germline V gene data show CDR1 as LGHNA and CDR2 as YNFKEQ. CDR3 size: 15 residues.

This chain joins TRBV28 and TRBJ1-6, with D tentatively TRBD1 (6 bases). Trimming left V 11 bases short and J 2 bases short, with 10 bases between. The CDR3 has 13 residues. The V gene's germline CDR1 is MDHEN and CDR2 SYDVKM. The CDR3 sequence is CAGRTAYNSPLHF. DNA for the CDR3: TGTGCCGGGCGGACAGCCTATAATTCACCCCTCCACTTT.

This chain connects TRBV2 to TRBJ1-5, with 12 bases that match TRBD1. The V gene end was trimmed by 6 bases and the J gene end by 2 bases; junction bases not matched to a gene: 8. The CDR3 covers 17 residues. Germline V gives CDR1 SNHLY, CDR2 FYNNEI. The CDR3 DNA follows: TGTGCCAGCAGGGGGACAGGGGGCGCGGGACGCAATCAGCCCCAGCATTTT. Its protein product is CASRGTGGAGRNQPQHF.

The chain carries TRBV18 and TRBJ1-5; no reliable D call. The CDR3 is 16 amino acids. The V gene lost 3 bases and the J gene lost 0 bases, with 12 bases spanning the gap. The germline V gene encodes CDR1 KGHSH and CDR2 LQKENI. The CDR3 DNA is TGTGCCAGCTCACCCCAGGTACCCTATAGCAATCAGCCCCAGCATTTT. Its protein product is CASSPQVPYSNQPQHF.

This chain connects TRBV6-5 to TRBJ1-5; D possibly corresponds to TRBD1 (6 bases). V was pared by 5 bases and J by 6 bases, with 11 bases between. This CDR3 comprises 13 residues. Germline CDR1 is MNHEY and CDR2 is SVGAGI. For the CDR3, the DNA is TGTGCCAGCAGTGCAGGGGCGGGTCAGCCCCAGCATTTT. Translated: CASSAGAGQPQHF.

V gene TRBV7-2 combines with J gene TRBJ1-2; D is perhaps TRBD1 (6 bases). This CDR3 has 15 amino acids. V dropped 2 bases and J dropped 2 bases, with 12 bases sitting between them. Germline CDR1 SGHTA, CDR2 FQGNSA. CDR3 in DNA: TGTGCCAGCAGCTTATGGGGGGGGCCAAACTATGGCTACACCTTC. Amino acid sequence: CASSLWGGPNYGYTF.

This rearrangement joins TRBV5-1 to TRBJ2-1; possible D gene TRBD2, 6 bases. The V end was cut by 0 bases, the J end by 8 bases, with 18 bases between. The CDR3 contains 16 residues. Germline loops: CDR1 SGHRS, CDR2 YFSETQ. The CDR3 loop is CASSLASGLRVDEQFF. The CDR3 DNA reads as TGCGCCAGCAGCTTGGCAAGCGGGTTAAGAGTCGATGAGCAGTTCTTC.